This TCR beta chain stems from a study of T-cell reconstitution after alpha-beta-depleted transplantation in children. CDR1 LGHNA and CDR2 YSLEER come from the germline V gene. Trimming stripped 0 bases from V and 4 bases from J, with 11 bases between. The CDR3 length is 15 residues. Preparation of the TCRbeta library was carried out with unique molecular identifiers. TCRdb ran MiXCR on the PCR reads and lists one entry per CDR3 protein. The table records 230,000 or so distinct CDR3 sequences, 12% of them present only once. This clonotype has at least ten counts. The sample consisted of PBMCs from the stem cell graft donor, taken from the stem cell graft. The origin of this receptor is a human donor who donated a stem cell graft to a child with acute lymphoblastic leukemia. V usage is TRBV4-3 and J usage is TRBJ2-3; no definite D call. This chain's CDR3 is CASSQEFDGADTQYF. The CDR3 DNA sequence: TGCGCCAGCAGCCAAGAGTTCGACGGTGCAGATACGCAGTATTTT.